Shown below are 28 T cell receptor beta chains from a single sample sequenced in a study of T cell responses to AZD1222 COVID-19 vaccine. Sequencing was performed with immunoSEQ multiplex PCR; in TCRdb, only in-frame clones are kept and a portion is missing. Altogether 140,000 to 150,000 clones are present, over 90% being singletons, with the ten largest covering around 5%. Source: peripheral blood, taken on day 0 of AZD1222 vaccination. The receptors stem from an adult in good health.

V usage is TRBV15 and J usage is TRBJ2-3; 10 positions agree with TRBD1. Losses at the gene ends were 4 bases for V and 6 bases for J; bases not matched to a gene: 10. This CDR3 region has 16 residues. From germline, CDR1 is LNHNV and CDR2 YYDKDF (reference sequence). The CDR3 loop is CATSTRQGASFDTQYF. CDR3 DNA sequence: TGTGCCACCAGCACTCGACAGGGGGCTTCCTTTGATACGCAGTATTTT.

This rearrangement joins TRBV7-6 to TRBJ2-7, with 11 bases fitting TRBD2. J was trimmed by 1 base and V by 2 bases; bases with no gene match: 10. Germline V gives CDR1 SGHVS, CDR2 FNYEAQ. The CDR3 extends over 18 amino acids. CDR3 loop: CASSLIPGLAGGSYEQYF. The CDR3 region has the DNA TGTGCCAGCAGCTTAATCCCCGGCTTAGCGGGAGGGTCCTACGAGCAGTACTTC.

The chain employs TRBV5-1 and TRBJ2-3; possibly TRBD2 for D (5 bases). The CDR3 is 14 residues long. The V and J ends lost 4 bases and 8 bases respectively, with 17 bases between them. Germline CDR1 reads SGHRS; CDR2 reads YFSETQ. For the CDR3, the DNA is TGCGCCAGCAGCCAGAGTAGCGAGGTAGTTACGCAGTATTTT. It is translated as CASSQSSEVVTQYF.

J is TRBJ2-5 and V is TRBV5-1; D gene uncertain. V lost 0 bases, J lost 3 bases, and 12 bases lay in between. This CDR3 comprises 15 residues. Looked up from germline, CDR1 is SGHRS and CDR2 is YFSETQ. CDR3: CASSLVHSGEETQYF. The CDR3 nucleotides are TGCGCCAGCAGCTTGGTCCACAGTGGGGAAGAGACCCAGTACTTC.

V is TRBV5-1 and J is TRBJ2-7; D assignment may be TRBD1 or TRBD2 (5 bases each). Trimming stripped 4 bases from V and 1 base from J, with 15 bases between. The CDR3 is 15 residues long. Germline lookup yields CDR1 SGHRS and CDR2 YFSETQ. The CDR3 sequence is CASSTAGTASYEQYF. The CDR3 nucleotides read TGCGCCAGCAGCACGGCCGGGACGGCATCCTACGAGCAGTACTTC. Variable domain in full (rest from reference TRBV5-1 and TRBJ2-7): KAGVTQTPRYLIKTRGQQVTLSCSPISGHRSVSWYQQTPGQGLQFLFEYFSETQRNKGNFPGRFSGRQFSNSRSEMNVSTLELGDSALYLCASSTAGTASYEQYFGPGTRLTVT.

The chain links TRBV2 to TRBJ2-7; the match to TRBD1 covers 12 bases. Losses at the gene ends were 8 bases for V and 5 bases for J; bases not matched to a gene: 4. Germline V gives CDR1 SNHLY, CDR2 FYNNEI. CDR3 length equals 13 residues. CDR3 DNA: TGTGCCAGCCGGGACAGGGGGCTCAACGAGCAGTACTTC. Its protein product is CASRDRGLNEQYF.

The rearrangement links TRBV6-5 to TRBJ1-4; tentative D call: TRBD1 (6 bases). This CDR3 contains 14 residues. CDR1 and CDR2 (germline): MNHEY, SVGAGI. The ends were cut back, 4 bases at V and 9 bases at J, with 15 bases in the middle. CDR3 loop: CASSFGRGVKKLFF. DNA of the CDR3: TGTGCCAGCAGTTTTGGCAGGGGAGTCAAAAAACTGTTTTTT.

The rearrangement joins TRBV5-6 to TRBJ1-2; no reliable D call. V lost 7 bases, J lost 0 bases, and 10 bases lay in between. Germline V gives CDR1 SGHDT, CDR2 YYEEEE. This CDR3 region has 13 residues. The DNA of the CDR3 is TGTGCCAGCCGAAGAAATTCTAACTATGGCTACACCTTC. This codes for CASRRNSNYGYTF.

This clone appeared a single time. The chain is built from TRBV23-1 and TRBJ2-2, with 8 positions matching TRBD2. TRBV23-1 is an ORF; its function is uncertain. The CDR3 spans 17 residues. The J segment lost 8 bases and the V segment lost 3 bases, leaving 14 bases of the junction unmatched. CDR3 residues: CASSQIIGRARIGELFF. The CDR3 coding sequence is TGCGCCAGCAGTCAGATTATCGGGAGGGCGCGGATAGGGGAGCTGTTTTTT.

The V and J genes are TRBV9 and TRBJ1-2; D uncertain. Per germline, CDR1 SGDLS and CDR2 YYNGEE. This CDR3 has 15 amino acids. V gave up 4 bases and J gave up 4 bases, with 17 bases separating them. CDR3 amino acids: CASSPQDATAYGYTF. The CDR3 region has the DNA TGTGCCAGCAGCCCTCAGGACGCTACCGCCTATGGCTACACCTTC.

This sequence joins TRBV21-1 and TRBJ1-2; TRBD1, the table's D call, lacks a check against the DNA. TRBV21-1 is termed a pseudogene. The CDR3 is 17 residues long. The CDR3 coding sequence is TGTGCCAGCAGCAAAGTAGTGGGCCGGGACAGAGAAGGTGGCTACACCTTC. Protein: CASSKVVGRDREGGYTF.

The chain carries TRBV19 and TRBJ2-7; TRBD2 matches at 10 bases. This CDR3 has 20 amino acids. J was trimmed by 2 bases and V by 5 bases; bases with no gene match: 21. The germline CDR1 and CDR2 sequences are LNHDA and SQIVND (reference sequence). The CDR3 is CASSGQWAMGRTSGPYEQYF. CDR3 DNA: TGTGCCAGTAGTGGGCAGTGGGCAATGGGAAGGACTAGCGGTCCCTACGAGCAGTACTTC.

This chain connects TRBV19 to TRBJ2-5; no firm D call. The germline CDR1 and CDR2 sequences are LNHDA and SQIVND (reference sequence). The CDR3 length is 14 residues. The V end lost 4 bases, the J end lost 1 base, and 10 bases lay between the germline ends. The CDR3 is CASSTLSSQETQYF. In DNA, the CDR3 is TGTGCCAGTAGTACCCTCTCGAGCCAAGAGACCCAGTACTTC.

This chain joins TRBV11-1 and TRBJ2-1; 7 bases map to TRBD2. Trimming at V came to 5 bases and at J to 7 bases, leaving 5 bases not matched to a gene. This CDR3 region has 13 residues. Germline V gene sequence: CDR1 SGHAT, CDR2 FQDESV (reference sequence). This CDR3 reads CASSRTRRNEQFF. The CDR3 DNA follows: TGTGCCAGCAGCCGGACTAGACGTAATGAGCAGTTCTTC.

CDR3 sequence reads: CASMPGLGINEQFF. In nucleotides, the CDR3 is TGTGCCAGCATGCCGGGACTAGGAATCAATGAGCAGTTCTTC. The chain has TRBV2 and TRBJ2-1; 8 positions match TRBD2. The V and J ends lost 7 bases and 6 bases, in that order; junction bases with no gene match: 8. The germline CDR1 and CDR2 sequences are SNHLY and FYNNEI. This CDR3 contains 14 residues.

The DNA of the CDR3 is TGTGCCAGCAGTTTTTTCAATCAGCCCCAGCATTTT. Its translation is CASSFFNQPQHF. The chain carries TRBV28 and TRBJ1-5; D not certain. Germline V gene sequence: CDR1 MDHEN, CDR2 SYDVKM. Trimming removed 3 bases from V and 3 bases from J, with 3 bases in between. This CDR3 contains 12 residues.

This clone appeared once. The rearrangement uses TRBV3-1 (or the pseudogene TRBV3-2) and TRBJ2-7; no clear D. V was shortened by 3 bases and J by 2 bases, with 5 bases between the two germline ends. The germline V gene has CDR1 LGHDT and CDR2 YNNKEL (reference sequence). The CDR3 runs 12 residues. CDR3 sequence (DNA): TGTGCCAGCAGCCAGTCCACCTACGAGCAGTACTTC. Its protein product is CASSQSTYEQYF.

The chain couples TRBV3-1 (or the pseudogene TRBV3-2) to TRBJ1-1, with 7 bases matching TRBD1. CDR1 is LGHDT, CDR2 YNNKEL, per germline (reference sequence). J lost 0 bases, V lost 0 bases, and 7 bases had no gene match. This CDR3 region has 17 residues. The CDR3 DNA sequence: TGTGCCAGCAGCCAAGAATTAGGGGGCTCGGTGAACACTGAAGCTTTCTTT. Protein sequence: CASSQELGGSVNTEAFF.

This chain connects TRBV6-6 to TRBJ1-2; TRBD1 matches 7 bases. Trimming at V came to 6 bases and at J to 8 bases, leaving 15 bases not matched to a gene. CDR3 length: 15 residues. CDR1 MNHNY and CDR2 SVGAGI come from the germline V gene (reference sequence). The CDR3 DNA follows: TGTGCCAGCAGCCAGACCTTGACAGGGACGGGCGGCTACACCTTC. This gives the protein CASSQTLTGTGGYTF.

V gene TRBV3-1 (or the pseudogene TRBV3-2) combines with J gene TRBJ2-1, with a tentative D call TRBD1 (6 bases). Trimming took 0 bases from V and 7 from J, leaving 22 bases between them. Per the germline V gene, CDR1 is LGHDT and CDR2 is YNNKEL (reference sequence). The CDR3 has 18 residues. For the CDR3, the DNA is TGTGCCAGCAGCCAAGATTTCCAAGGGGGAGCTCTGAAAAATGAGCAGTTCTTC. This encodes CASSQDFQGGALKNEQFF.

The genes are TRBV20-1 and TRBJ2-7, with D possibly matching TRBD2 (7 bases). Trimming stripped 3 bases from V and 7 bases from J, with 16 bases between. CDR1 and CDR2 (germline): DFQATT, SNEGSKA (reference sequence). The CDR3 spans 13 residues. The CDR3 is CSASLRGAEEQYF. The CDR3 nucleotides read TGCAGTGCTAGTTTACGGGGGGCTGAAGAGCAGTACTTC.

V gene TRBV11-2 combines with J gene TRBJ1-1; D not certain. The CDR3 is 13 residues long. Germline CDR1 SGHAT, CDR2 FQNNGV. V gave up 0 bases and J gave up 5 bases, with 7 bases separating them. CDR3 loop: CASSLDRGTEAFF. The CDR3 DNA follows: TGTGCCAGCAGCTTAGATCGAGGGACTGAAGCTTTCTTT.

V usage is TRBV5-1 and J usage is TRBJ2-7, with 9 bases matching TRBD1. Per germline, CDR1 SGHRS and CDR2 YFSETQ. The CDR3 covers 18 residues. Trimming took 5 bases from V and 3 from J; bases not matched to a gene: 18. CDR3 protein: CASSSIARTGDYFYEQYF. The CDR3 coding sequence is TGCGCCAGCAGTAGTATCGCCCGGACAGGGGATTATTTCTACGAGCAGTACTTC. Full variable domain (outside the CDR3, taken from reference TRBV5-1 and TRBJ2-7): KAGVTQTPRYLIKTRGQQVTLSCSPISGHRSVSWYQQTPGQGLQFLFEYFSETQRNKGNFPGRFSGRQFSNSRSEMNVSTLELGDSALYLCASSSIARTGDYFYEQYFGPGTRLTVT.

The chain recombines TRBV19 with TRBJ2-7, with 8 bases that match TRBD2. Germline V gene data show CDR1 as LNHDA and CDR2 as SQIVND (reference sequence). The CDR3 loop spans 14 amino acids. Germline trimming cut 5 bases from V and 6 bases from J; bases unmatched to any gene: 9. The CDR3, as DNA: TGTGCCAGTAGTTTACGGGAGGGCCTGGCCGAGCAGTACTTC. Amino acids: CASSLREGLAEQYF.

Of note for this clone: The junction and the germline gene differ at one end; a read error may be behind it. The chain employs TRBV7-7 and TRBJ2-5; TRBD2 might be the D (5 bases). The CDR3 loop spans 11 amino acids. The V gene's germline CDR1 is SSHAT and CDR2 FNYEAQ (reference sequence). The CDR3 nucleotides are TGTGCTAGCAGCTTAGAGGGGACCCAGTACTTC. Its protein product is CASSLEGTQYF.

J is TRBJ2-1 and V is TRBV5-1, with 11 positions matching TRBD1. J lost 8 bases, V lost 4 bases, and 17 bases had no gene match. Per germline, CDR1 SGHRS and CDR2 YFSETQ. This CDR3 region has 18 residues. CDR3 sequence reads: CASSRPRTGTGGKDEQFF. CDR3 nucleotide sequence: TGCGCCAGCAGCCGGCCGAGAACCGGGACAGGGGGAAAAGATGAGCAGTTCTTC.

CDR3 DNA sequence: TGCGCCAGCAGCCCGGGGGGGGGCGAAACCGGCAATGAGCAGTTCTTC. Translated, it gives CASSPGGGETGNEQFF. The chain joins TRBV5-1 to TRBJ2-1; 8 bases match TRBD2. The germline V gene encodes CDR1 SGHRS and CDR2 YFSETQ. V trimming: 4 bases; J trimming: 6 bases; junction bases outside the gene matches: 12. The CDR3 has 16 residues.

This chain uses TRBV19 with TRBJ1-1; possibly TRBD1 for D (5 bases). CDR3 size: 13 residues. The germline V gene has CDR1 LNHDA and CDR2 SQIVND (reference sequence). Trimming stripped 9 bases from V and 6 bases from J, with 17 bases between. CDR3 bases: TGTGCCAGCCTTCGACAGCCAAGGGCTGAAGCTTTCTTT. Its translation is CASLRQPRAEAFF.